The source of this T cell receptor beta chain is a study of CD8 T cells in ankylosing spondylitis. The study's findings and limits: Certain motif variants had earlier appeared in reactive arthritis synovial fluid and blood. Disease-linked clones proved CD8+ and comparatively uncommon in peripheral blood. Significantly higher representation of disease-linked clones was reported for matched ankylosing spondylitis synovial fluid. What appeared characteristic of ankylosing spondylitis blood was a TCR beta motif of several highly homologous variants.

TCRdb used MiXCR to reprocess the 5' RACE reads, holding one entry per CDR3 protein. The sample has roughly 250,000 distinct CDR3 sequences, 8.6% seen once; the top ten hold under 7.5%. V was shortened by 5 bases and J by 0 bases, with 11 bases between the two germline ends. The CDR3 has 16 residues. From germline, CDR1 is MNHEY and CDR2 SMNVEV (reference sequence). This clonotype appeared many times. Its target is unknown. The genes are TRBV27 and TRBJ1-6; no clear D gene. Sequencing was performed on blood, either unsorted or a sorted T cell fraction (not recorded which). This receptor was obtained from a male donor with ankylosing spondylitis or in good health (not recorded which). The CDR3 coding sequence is TGTGCCAGCAGTCCCGCGGCGAACTCCTATAATTCACCCCTCCACTTT. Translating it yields CASSPAANSYNSPLHF.